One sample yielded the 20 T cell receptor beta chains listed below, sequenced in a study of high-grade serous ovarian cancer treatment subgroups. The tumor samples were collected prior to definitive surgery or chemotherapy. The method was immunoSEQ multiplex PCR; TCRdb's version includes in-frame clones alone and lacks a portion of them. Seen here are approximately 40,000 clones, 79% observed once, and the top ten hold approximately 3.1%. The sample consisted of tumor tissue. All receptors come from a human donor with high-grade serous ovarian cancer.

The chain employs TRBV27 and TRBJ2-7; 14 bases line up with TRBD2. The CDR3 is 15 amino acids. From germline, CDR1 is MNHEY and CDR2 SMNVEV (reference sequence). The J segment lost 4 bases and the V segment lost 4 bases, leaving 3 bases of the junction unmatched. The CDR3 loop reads CASSSGTSGRYEQYF. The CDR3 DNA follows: TGTGCCAGCAGTTCCGGGACTAGCGGGAGATACGAGCAGTACTTC.

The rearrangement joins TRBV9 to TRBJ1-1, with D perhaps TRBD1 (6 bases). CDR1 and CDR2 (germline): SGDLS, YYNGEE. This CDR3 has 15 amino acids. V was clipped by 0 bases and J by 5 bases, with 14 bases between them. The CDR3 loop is CASSVGPGVETEAFF. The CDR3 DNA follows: TGTGCCAGCAGCGTAGGTCCAGGGGTGGAGACTGAAGCTTTCTTT.

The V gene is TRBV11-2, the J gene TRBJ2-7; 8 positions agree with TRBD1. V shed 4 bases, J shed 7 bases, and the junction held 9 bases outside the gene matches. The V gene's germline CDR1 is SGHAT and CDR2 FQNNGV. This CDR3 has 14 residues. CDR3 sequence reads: CASSSRTGIREQYF. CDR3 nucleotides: TGTGCCAGCAGCTCTCGGACAGGGATTAGGGAGCAGTACTTC.

The CDR3 DNA follows: TGTGCCAGCAGCCTCGAATGGGACAGGGGGTTCGATGAGCAGTTCTTC. Translating it yields CASSLEWDRGFDEQFF. The genes are TRBV4-2 and TRBJ2-1; 11 nucleotides match TRBD1. The V gene's germline CDR1 is LGHNA and CDR2 YNFKEQ. V lost 4 bases, J lost 8 bases, and 10 bases stayed unmatched. This CDR3 region has 16 residues.

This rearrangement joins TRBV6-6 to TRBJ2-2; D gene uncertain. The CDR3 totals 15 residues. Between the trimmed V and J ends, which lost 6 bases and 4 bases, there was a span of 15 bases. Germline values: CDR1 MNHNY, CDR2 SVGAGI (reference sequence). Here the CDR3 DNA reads TGTGCCAGCAGGCAAGCCCCTAGTCCCACCGGGGAGCTGTTTTTT. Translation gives CASRQAPSPTGELFF.

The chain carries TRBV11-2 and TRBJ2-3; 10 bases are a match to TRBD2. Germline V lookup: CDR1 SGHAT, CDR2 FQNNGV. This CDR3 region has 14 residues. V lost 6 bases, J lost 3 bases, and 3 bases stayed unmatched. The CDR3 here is CASRYSGRTDTQYF. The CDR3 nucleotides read TGTGCCAGCAGGTATAGCGGGAGGACAGATACGCAGTATTTT.

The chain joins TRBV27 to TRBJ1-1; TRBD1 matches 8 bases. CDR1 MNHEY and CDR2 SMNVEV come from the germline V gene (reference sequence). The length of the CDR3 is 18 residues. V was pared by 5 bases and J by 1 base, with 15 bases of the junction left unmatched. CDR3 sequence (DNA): TGTGCCAGCAGTCCCCGGGGACAGGTCACGCCTTGGAACACTGAAGCTTTCTTT. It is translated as CASSPRGQVTPWNTEAFF.

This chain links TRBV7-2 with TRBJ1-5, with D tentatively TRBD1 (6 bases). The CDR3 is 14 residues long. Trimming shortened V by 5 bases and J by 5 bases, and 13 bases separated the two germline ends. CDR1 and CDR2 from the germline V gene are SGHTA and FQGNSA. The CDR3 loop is CASSRKGGDQPQHF. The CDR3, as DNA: TGTGCCAGCAGCCGAAAGGGGGGGGATCAGCCCCAGCATTTT.

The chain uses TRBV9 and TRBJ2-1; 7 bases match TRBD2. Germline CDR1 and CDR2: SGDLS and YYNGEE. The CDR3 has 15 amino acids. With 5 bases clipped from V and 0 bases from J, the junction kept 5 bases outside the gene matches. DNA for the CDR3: TGTGCCAGCAGTCCTGGGGGGGGCTCCTACAATGAGCAGTTCTTC. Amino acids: CASSPGGGSYNEQFF. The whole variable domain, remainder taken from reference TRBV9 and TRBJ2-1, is DSGVTQTPKHLITATGQRVTLRCSPRSGDLSVYWYQQSLDQGLQFLIQYYNGEERAKGNILERFSAQQFPDLHSELNLSSLELGDSALYFCASSPGGGSYNEQFFGPGTRLTVL.

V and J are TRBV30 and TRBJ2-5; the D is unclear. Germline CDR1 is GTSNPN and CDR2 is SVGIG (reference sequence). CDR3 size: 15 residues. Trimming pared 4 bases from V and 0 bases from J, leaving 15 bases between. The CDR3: CAWKISQVHQETQYF. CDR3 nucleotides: TGTGCCTGGAAGATCTCTCAGGTACACCAAGAGACCCAGTACTTC.

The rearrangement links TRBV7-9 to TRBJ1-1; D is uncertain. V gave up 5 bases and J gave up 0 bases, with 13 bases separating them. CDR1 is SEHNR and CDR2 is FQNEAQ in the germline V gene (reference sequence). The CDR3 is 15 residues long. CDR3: CASSPLAGLNTEAFF. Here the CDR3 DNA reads TGTGCCAGCAGCCCACTAGCGGGATTGAACACTGAAGCTTTCTTT.

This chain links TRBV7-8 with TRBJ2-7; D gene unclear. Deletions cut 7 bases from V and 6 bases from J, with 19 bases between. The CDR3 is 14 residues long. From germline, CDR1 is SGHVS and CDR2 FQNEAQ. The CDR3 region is CASTLGRSAGEQYF. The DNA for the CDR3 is TGTGCCAGCACCTTGGGCCGCTCCGCTGGCGAGCAGTACTTC.

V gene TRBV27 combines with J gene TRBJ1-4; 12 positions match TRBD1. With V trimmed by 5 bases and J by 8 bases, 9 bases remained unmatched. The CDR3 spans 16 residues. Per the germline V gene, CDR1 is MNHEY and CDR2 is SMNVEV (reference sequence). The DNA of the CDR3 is TGTGCCAGCAGTCCGGGACAGGGGGCCCGGGGAGAAAAACTGTTTTTT. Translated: CASSPGQGARGEKLFF.

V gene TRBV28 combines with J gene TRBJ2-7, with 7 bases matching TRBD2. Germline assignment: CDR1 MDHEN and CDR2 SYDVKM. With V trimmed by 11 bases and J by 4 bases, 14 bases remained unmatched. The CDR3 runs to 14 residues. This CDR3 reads CASRRDYLVYEQYF. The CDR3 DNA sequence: TGTGCCTCGCGGCGGGACTACCTAGTTTACGAGCAGTACTTC.

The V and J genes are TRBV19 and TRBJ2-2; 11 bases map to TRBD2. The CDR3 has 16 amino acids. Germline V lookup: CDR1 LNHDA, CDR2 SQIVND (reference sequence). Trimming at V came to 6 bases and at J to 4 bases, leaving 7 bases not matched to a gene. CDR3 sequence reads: CASSEYGTSGTGELFF. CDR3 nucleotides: TGTGCCAGTAGCGAATACGGGACTAGCGGCACCGGGGAGCTGTTTTTT.

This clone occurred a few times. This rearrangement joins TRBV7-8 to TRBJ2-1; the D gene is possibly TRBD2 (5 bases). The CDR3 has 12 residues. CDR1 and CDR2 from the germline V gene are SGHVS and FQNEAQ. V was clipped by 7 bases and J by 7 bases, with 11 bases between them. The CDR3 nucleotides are TGTGCCAGCACCAGGTCGGGGAATGAGCAGTTCTTC. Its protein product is CASTRSGNEQFF.

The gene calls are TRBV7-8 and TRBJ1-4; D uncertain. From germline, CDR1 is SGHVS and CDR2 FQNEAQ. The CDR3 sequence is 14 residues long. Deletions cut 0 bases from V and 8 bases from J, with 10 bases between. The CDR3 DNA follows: TGTGCCAGCAGCTTAGCCCTAAAGCACGAAAAACTGTTTTTT. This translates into CASSLALKHEKLFF. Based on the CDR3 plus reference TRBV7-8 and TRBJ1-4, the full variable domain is GAGVSQSPRYKVAKRGQDVALRCDPISGHVSLFWYQQALGQGPEFLTYFQNEAQLDKSGLPSDRFFAERPEGSVSTLKIQRTQQEDSAVYLCASSLALKHEKLFFGSGTQLSVL.

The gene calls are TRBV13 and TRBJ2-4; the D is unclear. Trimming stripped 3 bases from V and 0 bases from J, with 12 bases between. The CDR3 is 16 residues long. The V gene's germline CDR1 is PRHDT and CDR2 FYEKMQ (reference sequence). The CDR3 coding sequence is TGTGCCAGCAGCTTGGGCCGGTCGGGAGCCAAAAACATTCAGTACTTC. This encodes CASSLGRSGAKNIQYF.

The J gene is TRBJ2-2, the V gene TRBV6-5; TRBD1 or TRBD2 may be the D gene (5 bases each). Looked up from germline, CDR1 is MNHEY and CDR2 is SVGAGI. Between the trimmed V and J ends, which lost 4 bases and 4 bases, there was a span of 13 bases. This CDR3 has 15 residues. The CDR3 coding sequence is TGTGCCAGCAGTTCCAGAGGGGCGGGCACCGGGGAGCTGTTTTTT. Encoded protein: CASSSRGAGTGELFF.

The CDR3 loop reads CASTKGQNQETQYF. The CDR3 DNA sequence: TGTGCCAGCACCAAAGGACAGAACCAAGAGACCCAGTACTTC. The rearrangement links TRBV28 to TRBJ2-5, with D possibly being TRBD1 (6 bases). The CDR3 is made up of 14 amino acids. CDR1 MDHEN and CDR2 SYDVKM come from the germline V gene. The ends were cut back, 7 bases at V and 0 bases at J, with 12 bases in the middle.